This T cell receptor beta chain appears in the sequencing data of a study of T cells in Graves' hyperthyroidism and ophthalmopathy. Whole-study results and caveats: Blood also showed most of the thyroid clonotypes that were expanded above 0.001. In validation, the model predicted ophthalmopathy. These predictions came a median about 6.2 months before onset.

TCR beta CDR3 sequences were amplified from RNA transcripts. During a first-round RT-PCR of the TCR CDR3, the HTBI primer set was used. TCRdb reprocessed the multiplex PCR reads with MiXCR, giving one entry per CDR3 protein. Among some 580,000 distinct CDR3 sequences, around 15% were seen once, and the ten largest hold about 3.5%. The study left out patients who had uncontrolled infection, other autoimmune disease, pregnancy or lactation. The CDR3 loop spans 16 amino acids. Trimming took off 0 bases at V and 3 bases at J, with 12 bases between the two ends. Germline CDR1 reads PRHDT; CDR2 reads FYEKMQ (reference sequence). This clonotype was counted a few times. The antigen remains undetermined.

Sequenced sample: blood. The receptor was isolated from a woman aged 40-49 years with Graves' ophthalmopathy. V usage is TRBV13 and J usage is TRBJ1-5; D is perhaps TRBD1 (6 bases). CDR3 residues: CASSLGGGQYNQPQHF. The CDR3 DNA follows: TGTGCCAGCAGCTTAGGAGGCGGACAGTACAATCAGCCCCAGCATTTT. Full variable domain (outside the CDR3, taken from reference TRBV13 and TRBJ1-5): AAGVIQSPRHLIKEKRETATLKCYPIPRHDTVYWYQQGPGQDPQFLISFYEKMQSDKGSIPDRFSAQQFSDYHSELNMSSLELGDSALYFCASSLGGGQYNQPQHFGDGTRLSIL.